This TCR beta chain appears in the sequencing data of a study of neoadjuvant anti-PD-1 for oral cavity cancer. About the research overall: Nivolumab at 3 mg/kg was mostly given biweekly, three to four doses, pre-surgery. Around day 43, patients without progression received a fourth nivolumab dose before surgery.

This clone has a handful of counts. What it recognizes is unknown. The patients had HPV-negative, locally advanced oral cavity squamous cell carcinoma. Produced via immunoSEQ multiplex PCR; TCRdb's table is partial and in-frame only. The table shows about 72,000 clones, with around 88% occurring only once. V lost 1 base to trimming and J lost 1 base; unmatched junction nucleotides: 2. Germline-derived CDR1 and CDR2 are KGHSH and LQKENI. The CDR3 has 15 residues. Study results and caveats: Only a few patients per response group were TCR-analyzed; validation needed.

V and J are TRBV18 and TRBJ1-1; 8 positions agree with TRBD1. This TCR came from a person between 40 and 79 years old with oral cavity squamous cell carcinoma. Source: PBMCs, taken before nivolumab (anti-PD-1) treatment. The CDR3 nucleotides are TGTGCCAGCTCACCACTCGACAGGGGGAACACTGAAGCTTTCTTT. Translated, it gives CASSPLDRGNTEAFF.